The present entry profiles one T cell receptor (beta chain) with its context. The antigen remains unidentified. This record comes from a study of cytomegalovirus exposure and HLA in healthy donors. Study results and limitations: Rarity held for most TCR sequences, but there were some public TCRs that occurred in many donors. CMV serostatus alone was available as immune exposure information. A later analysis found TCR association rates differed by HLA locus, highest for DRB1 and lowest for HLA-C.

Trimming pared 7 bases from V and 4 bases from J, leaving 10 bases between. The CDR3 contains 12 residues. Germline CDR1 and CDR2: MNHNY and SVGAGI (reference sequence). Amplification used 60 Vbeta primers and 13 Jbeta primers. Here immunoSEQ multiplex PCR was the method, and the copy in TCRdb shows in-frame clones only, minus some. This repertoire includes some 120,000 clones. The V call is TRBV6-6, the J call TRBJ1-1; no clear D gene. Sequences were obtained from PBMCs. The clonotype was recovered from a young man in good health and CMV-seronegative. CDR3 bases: TGTGCCAGCATCTTAAAGCCCACTGAAGCTTTCTTT. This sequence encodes CASILKPTEAFF.